One and the same sample provided the 13 T cell receptor beta chains below, sequenced in a study of blood T cells in healthy people across ages. The use of a sample-barcoded 5' primer and a J-beta primer mix characterized a second PCR of roughly 6 to 11 cycles. TCRdb itself ran the 5' RACE reads through MiXCR, one entry per CDR3 protein. Of approximately 2,000,000 distinct CDR3 sequences in the sample, 39% were seen once. Sequencing was performed on blood. The receptors come from a human donor in good health.

The rearrangement joins TRBV6-6 to TRBJ1-1; D is undetermined. The CDR3 extends over 13 amino acids. V was cut by 11 bases and J by 1 base, with 14 bases left in between. CDR1 is MNHNY and CDR2 is SVGAGI in the germline V gene (reference sequence). The CDR3 sequence is CAHLRDANTEAFF. CDR3 sequence (DNA): TGTGCCCACTTGAGGGATGCGAACACTGAAGCTTTCTTT.

A few counts support this clonotype. For the CDR3, the DNA is TGCGCCAGCAGCCAAGTAGGTGTATTCGCAGATACGCAGTATTTT. This encodes CASSQVGVFADTQYF. The rearrangement joins TRBV4-1 to TRBJ2-3; D uncertain. Trimming took off 1 base at V and 4 bases at J, with 12 bases between the two ends. The germline V gene encodes CDR1 MGHRA and CDR2 YSYEKL. CDR3 length: 15 residues.

With regard to this clonotype: One junction end disagrees with the germline gene, perhaps due to a read error. The chain employs TRBV29-1 and TRBJ2-5; 12 positions agree with TRBD2. The CDR3 contains 14 residues. Germline V gives CDR1 SQVTM, CDR2 ANQGSEA. DNA for the CDR3: TGCAGCGTTGTGACTAGCGGGGGCCGAGAGGCCCAGTACTTC. Translated, it gives CSVVTSGGREAQYF.

This clonotype showed up just a few times. The chain employs TRBV5-1 and TRBJ2-5; D is undetermined. Germline V gives CDR1 SGHRS, CDR2 YFSETQ. The CDR3 length is 15 residues. Trimming removed 4 bases at V and 5 bases at J, with 18 bases between. The CDR3, as DNA: TGCGCCAGCAGCCCTCCCCCGCCCCAGACGGAGACCCAGTACTTC. Translation gives CASSPPPPQTETQYF. Variable domain in full (rest from reference TRBV5-1 and TRBJ2-5): KAGVTQTPRYLIKTRGQQVTLSCSPISGHRSVSWYQQTPGQGLQFLFEYFSETQRNKGNFPGRFSGRQFSNSRSEMNVSTLELGDSALYLCASSPPPPQTETQYFGPGTRLLVL.

The V call is TRBV13, the J call TRBJ2-7, with 12 positions matching TRBD1. In germline, CDR1 is PRHDT, CDR2 FYEKMQ (reference sequence). The CDR3 loop spans 15 amino acids. V lost 3 bases to trimming and J lost 5 bases; unmatched junction nucleotides: 5. The CDR3 is CASSFPGTGGHEQYF. CDR3 nucleotides: TGTGCCAGCAGCTTCCCCGGGACAGGGGGCCACGAGCAGTACTTC.

This chain joins TRBV3-1 and TRBJ1-1, with D perhaps matching TRBD1 (6 bases). V gave up 2 bases and J gave up 3 bases, with 13 bases separating them. Germline assignment: CDR1 LGHDT and CDR2 YNNKEL (reference sequence). CDR3 length: 15 amino acids. The CDR3 region is CASSQSTGWYTEAFF. Here the CDR3 DNA reads TGTGCCAGCAGCCAAAGCACAGGGTGGTACACTGAAGCTTTCTTT.

This clonotype showed up just a few times. This chain links TRBV7-2 with TRBJ2-5; the match to TRBD2 covers 14 bases. Germline assignment: CDR1 SGHTA and CDR2 FQGNSA. The CDR3 consists of 19 residues. V lost 5 bases, J lost 4 bases, and 15 bases stayed unmatched. CDR3 sequence: CASSLRTSGGLKWGETQYF. CDR3 in DNA: TGTGCCAGCAGCCTAAGGACTAGCGGGGGGCTGAAATGGGGAGAGACCCAGTACTTC.

The gene calls are TRBV9 and TRBJ1-1, with no clear D. This CDR3 is 15 amino acids long. CDR1 is SGDLS and CDR2 is YYNGEE in the germline V gene. Trimming removed 0 bases at V and 1 base at J, with 10 bases between. CDR3 coding DNA: TGTGCCAGCAGCGTAGCTCCAAGGGCGAACACTGAAGCTTTCTTT. It codes for CASSVAPRANTEAFF.

This chain connects TRBV12-3 or TRBV12-4 to TRBJ1-3; 7 bases agree with TRBD1. CDR3 length: 16 residues. The V gene end was trimmed by 6 bases and the J gene end by 0 bases; junction bases not matched to a gene: 8. CDR3 region: CASRTGNVDSGNTIYF. The CDR3 DNA reads as TGTGCCAGCAGGACAGGGAACGTCGACTCTGGAAACACCATATATTTT.

Details on this clonotype: One junction end does not reproduce the germline sequence, and a read error may be involved. The chain uses TRBV10-3 and TRBJ2-7; no definite D call. The CDR3 has 14 amino acids. Per germline, CDR1 ENHRY and CDR2 SYGVKD. CDR3 nucleotide sequence: TGTGCCATCAGCCCTCCTGGATCCGCATACGAGCGGTACTTC. This sequence encodes CAISPPGSAYERYF.

DNA of the CDR3: TGTGCCATCAGTGAGCCCGGGGCCGAAATTAACTATGGCTACACCTTC. Translated, it gives CAISEPGAEINYGYTF. This chain connects TRBV10-3 to TRBJ1-2, with D tentatively TRBD1 (5 bases). V dropped 2 bases and J dropped 1 base, with 14 bases sitting between them. The CDR3 length is 16 residues. Germline CDR1 ENHRY, CDR2 SYGVKD.

Concerning this clonotype itself: A junction end diverges from the germline sequence, so it may reflect a read error. The chain uses TRBV27 and TRBJ2-1, with TRBD1 matching over 7 bases. This CDR3 spans 17 amino acids. Germline V gene sequence: CDR1 MNHEY, CDR2 SMNVEV (reference sequence). CDR3 amino acids: CASSTKTGTASYSEQFF. The CDR3 DNA sequence: TGTGCCAGCAGTACGAAGACCGGGACAGCCTCCTACAGTGAGCAGTTCTTC.

The chain has TRBV4-1 and TRBJ1-4, with a possible D match to TRBD1 (6 bases). CDR3 size: 16 residues. The V gene's germline CDR1 is MGHRA and CDR2 YSYEKL. V was cut by 4 bases and J by 5 bases, with 17 bases left in between. The CDR3 loop is CASSLTLGQLNEKLFF. The CDR3 region has the DNA TGCGCCAGCAGCCTTACCCTCGGACAGCTAAATGAAAAACTGTTTTTT.